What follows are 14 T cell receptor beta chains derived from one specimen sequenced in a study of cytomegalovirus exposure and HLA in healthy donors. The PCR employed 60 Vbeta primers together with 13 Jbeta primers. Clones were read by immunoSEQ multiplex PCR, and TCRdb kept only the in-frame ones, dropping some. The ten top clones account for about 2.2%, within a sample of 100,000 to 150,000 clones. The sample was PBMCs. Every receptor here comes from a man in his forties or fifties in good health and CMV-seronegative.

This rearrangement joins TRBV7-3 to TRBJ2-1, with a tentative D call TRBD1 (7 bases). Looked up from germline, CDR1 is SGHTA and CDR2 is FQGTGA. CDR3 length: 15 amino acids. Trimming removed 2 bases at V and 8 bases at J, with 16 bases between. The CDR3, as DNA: TGTGCCAGCAGCTTATACCCAGGGGGGTCATATGAGCAGTTCTTC. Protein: CASSLYPGGSYEQFF.

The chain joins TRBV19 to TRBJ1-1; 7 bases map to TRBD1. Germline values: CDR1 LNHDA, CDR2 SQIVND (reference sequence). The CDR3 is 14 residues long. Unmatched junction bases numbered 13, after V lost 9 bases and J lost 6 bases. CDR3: CASRETGTDPEAFF. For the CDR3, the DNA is TGTGCCAGCAGAGAAACCGGGACAGATCCTGAAGCTTTCTTT.

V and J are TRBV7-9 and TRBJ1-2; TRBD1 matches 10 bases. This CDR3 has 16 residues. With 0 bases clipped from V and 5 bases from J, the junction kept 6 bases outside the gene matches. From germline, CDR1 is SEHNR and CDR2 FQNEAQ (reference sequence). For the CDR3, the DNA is TGTGCCAGCAGCTTAGCTGGGACAGGGGAGGTGTATGGCTACACCTTC. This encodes CASSLAGTGEVYGYTF.

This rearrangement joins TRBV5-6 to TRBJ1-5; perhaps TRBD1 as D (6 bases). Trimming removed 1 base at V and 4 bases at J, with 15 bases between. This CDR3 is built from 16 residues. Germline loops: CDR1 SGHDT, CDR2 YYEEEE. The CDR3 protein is CASSLYGTPNNQPQHF. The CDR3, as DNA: TGTGCCAGCAGCTTGTACGGGACACCAAATAATCAGCCCCAGCATTTT.

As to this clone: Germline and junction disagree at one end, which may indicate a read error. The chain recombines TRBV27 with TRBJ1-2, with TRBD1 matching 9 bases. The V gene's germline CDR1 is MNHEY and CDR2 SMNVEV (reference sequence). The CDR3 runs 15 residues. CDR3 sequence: CAGRPIRDRVYGYTF. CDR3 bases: TGTGCCGGCAGACCCATCCGGGACAGGGTGTATGGCTACACCTTC.

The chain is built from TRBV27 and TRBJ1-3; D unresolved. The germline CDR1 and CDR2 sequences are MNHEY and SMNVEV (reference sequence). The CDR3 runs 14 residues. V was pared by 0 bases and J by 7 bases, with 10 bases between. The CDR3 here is CASSLSRGFNTIYF. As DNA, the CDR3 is TGTGCCAGCAGTTTATCGAGAGGATTCAACACCATATATTTT.

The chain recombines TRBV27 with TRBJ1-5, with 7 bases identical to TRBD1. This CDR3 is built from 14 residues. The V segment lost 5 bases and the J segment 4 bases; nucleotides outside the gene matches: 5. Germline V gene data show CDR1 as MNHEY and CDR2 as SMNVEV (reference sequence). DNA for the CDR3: TGTGCCAGCAGTACGAGACAGGGTAATCAGCCCCAGCATTTT. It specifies CASSTRQGNQPQHF.

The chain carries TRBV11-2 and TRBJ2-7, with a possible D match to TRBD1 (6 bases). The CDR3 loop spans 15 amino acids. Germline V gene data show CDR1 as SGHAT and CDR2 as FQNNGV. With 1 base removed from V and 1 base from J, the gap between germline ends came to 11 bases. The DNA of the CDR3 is TGTGCCAGCAGCTTAGCTTATGGACAGTCCTACGAGCAGTACTTC. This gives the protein CASSLAYGQSYEQYF.

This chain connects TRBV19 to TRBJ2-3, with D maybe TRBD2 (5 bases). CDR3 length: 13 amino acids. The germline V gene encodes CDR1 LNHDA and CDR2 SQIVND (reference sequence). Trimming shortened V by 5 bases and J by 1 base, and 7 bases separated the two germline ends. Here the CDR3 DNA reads TGTGCCAGTAGTTCAGCGGGCACAGATACGCAGTATTTT. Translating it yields CASSSAGTDTQYF.

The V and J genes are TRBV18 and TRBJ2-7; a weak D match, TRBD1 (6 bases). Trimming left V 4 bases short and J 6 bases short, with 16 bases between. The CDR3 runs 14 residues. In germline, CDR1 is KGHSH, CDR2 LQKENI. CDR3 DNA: TGTGCCAGCTCACAGCTGGGGGCACCGGGCGAGCAGTACTTC. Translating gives CASSQLGAPGEQYF.

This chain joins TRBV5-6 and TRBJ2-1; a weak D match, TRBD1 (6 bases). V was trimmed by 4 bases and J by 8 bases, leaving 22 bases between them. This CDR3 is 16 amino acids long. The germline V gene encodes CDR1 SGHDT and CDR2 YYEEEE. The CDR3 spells CASSPWFRGPVDEQFF. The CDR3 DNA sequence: TGTGCCAGCAGCCCCTGGTTCAGGGGCCCCGTCGATGAGCAGTTCTTC.

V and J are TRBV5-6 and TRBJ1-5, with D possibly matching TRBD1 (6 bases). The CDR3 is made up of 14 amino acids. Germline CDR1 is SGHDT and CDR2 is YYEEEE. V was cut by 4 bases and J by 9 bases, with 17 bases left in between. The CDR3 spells CASSPSDSLGPQHF. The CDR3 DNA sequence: TGTGCCAGCAGCCCCTCGGACAGCCTAGGGCCCCAGCATTTT.

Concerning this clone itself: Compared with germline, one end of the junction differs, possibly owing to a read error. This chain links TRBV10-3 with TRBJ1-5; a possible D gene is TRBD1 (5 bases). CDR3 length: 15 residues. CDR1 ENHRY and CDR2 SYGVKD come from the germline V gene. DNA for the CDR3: TGTGCCATTAGTGATGGGGGGGGAAGCAATCAGCCCCAGCATTTT. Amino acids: CAISDGGGSNQPQHF.

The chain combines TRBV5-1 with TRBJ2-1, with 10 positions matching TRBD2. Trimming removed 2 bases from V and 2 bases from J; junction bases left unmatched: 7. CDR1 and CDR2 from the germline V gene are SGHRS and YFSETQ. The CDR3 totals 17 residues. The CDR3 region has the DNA TGCGCCAGCAGCTTCAGGGGGCTAGCGGGAGCCTACAATGAGCAGTTCTTC. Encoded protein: CASSFRGLAGAYNEQFF.